This TCR beta chain was recorded in a study of technical replicates of blood from a handful of donors. In germline, CDR1 is SGHAT, CDR2 FQNNGV. This CDR3 is built from 14 residues. V dropped 5 bases and J dropped 4 bases, with 15 bases sitting between them. Generated by immunoSEQ multiplex PCR, the TCRdb table keeps only in-frame clones and is missing some. Of around 50,000 clones listed, roughly 95% are singletons. The chain couples TRBV11-2 to TRBJ2-7, with D possibly matching TRBD2 (6 bases). Sequenced: T cells isolated from PBMCs. This TCR was recovered from a human donor in good health. In nucleotides, the CDR3 is TGTGCCAGCAGCGGATCGGAGGGACCATACGAGCAGTACTTC. It specifies CASSGSEGPYEQYF.